The 27 T cell receptor beta chains in this list originate from one sample, sequenced in a study of CD8+CD57+ T cells in acquired aplastic anemia. Genomic DNA, serving as template, underwent TCR beta VDJ and CDR3 profiling. A single record per CDR3 protein comes from TCRdb applying MiXCR to the reads. The repertoire consists of 90,000 to 130,000 distinct CDR3 sequences, with around 49% occurring once and the leading ten covering 30% to 35%. The sample consisted of sorted CD4+, CD8+, or CD8+CD57+ T cells (not recorded which) from PBMCs. These TCRs come from a human donor in good health, serving as a control.

This clonotype was observed at least ten times. The V gene is TRBV5-5, the J gene TRBJ2-2, with D tentatively TRBD1 (6 bases). Germline V lookup: CDR1 SGHKS, CDR2 YYEKEE (reference sequence). The germline V and J ends were trimmed by 0 bases and 8 bases, with 17 bases remaining between them. The CDR3 sequence is 16 residues long. The CDR3 here is CASSLAGAGEMGELFF. In nucleotides, the CDR3 is TGTGCCAGCAGCTTGGCGGGCGCAGGGGAGATGGGGGAGCTGTTTTTT.

This clonotype was detected ten times or more. The V gene is TRBV11-3, the J gene TRBJ2-2; TRBD1 is a possible D gene (5 bases). The germline V and J ends were trimmed by 4 bases and 4 bases, with 10 bases remaining between them. CDR3 size: 14 residues. The germline CDR1 and CDR2 sequences are SGHNT and YENEEA. The CDR3 nucleotides read TGTGCCAGCAGCTCGAGACAGTCCACCGGGGAGCTGTTTTTT. Translation gives CASSSRQSTGELFF.

With respect to this clonotype: With a much larger clone just one base away, this may be a read error. V usage is TRBV6-2 or TRBV6-3 and J usage is TRBJ2-7, with 7 bases aligning to TRBD1. CDR1 and CDR2 from the germline V gene are MNHEY and SVGEGT. CDR3 length equals 14 residues. The chain's CDR3 is CAGSSRDRAYEQYF. The CDR3 DNA is TGTGCCGGCAGTTCCCGGGACAGAGCCTACGAGCAGTACTTC.

The chain recombines TRBV20-1 with TRBJ2-5; unclear D gene. V was shortened by 6 bases and J by 1 base, with 12 bases between the two germline ends. CDR1 is DFQATT, CDR2 SNEGSKA, per germline (reference sequence). The CDR3 has 13 residues. The chain's CDR3 is CSAAGQVQETQYF. The CDR3 DNA reads as TGCAGTGCCGCCGGGCAAGTCCAAGAGACCCAGTACTTC.

This clonotype was counted ten times or more. The chain joins TRBV20-1 to TRBJ2-7, with D possibly called TRBD1 or TRBD2 (6 bases each). Germline V lookup: CDR1 DFQATT, CDR2 SNEGSKA (reference sequence). There are 15 residues in the CDR3. Trimming took off 6 bases at V and 0 bases at J, with 18 bases between the two ends. Written as DNA, the CDR3 is TGCAGTGCCCACTATAACGGGGGCGACTCCTACGAGCAGTACTTC. It encodes CSAHYNGGDSYEQYF.

This clonotype appeared many times. V gene TRBV27 combines with J gene TRBJ1-5; 7 bases match TRBD1. The CDR3 spans 14 residues. With 5 bases clipped from V and 5 bases from J, the junction kept 6 bases outside the gene matches. CDR1 is MNHEY, CDR2 SMNVEV, per germline (reference sequence). CDR3 DNA sequence: TGTGCCAGCAGTCACAGGGGTTGGGATCAGCCCCAGCATTTT. This codes for CASSHRGWDQPQHF.

This clonotype was observed at least ten times. This sequence joins TRBV7-2 and TRBJ1-2; 10 nucleotides align to TRBD1. With V trimmed by 1 base and J by 8 bases, 7 bases remained unmatched. The germline V gene encodes CDR1 SGHTA and CDR2 FQGNSA. CDR3 size: 15 residues. The CDR3 bases are TGTGCCAGCAGCTTAGTCCCCGACAGGGGGCTCGGCTACACCTTC. Translating gives CASSLVPDRGLGYTF.

This clonotype showed up just a few times. The chain combines TRBV20-1 with TRBJ1-2; 7 bases match TRBD1. J lost 7 bases, V lost 2 bases, and 4 bases had no gene match. The germline V gene encodes CDR1 DFQATT and CDR2 SNEGSKA (reference sequence). CDR3 length: 12 amino acids. This CDR3 reads CSARLDRAGYTF. CDR3 nucleotides: TGCAGTGCTAGACTCGACAGGGCTGGCTACACCTTC.

J is TRBJ2-7 and V is TRBV5-1; D not resolved. The end of the DNA fits TRBJ2-5 better, so the J call may be wrong. There are 13 residues in the CDR3. Looked up from germline, CDR1 is SGHRS and CDR2 is YFSETQ. This chain's CDR3 is CASSFLGQETQYF. The CDR3 bases are TGCGCCAGCAGCTTCCTAGGCCAAGAGACCCAGTACTTC.

At least ten counts were recorded for this clonotype. This chain uses TRBV4-2 with TRBJ1-4; D unclear. The germline V gene has CDR1 LGHNA and CDR2 YNFKEQ. The CDR3 is made up of 14 amino acids. Trimming cost V 0 bases and J 12 bases, with 14 bases left between them. CDR3: CASSQDLGQNELFF. In DNA, the CDR3 is TGTGCCAGCAGCCAAGATCTCGGGCAGAACGAACTGTTTTTT.

On this clonotype: A much larger clone lies a single base off, so this may be a read error. The J gene is TRBJ2-7, the V gene TRBV27; D unclear. The CDR3 spans 15 residues. From germline, CDR1 is MNHEY and CDR2 SMNVEV (reference sequence). CDR3 sequence (DNA): TGTACCAGCAGTTTCCTTCCGCCCCGCTCCTACGAGCAGTACTTC. Translating it yields CTSSFLPPRSYEQYF.

J is TRBJ1-6 and V is TRBV25-1; TRBD1 matches 8 bases. The germline V gene encodes CDR1 MGHDK and CDR2 SYGVNS. There are 15 residues in the CDR3. Losses at the gene ends were 3 bases for V and 6 bases for J; bases not matched to a gene: 4. This CDR3 reads CASSDQTGANSPLHF. In DNA form, the CDR3 reads TGTGCCAGCAGTGATCAGACAGGGGCTAATTCACCCCTCCACTTT.

This chain links TRBV12-3 or TRBV12-4 with TRBJ2-7; D is perhaps TRBD2 (7 bases). The length of the CDR3 is 13 residues. The V end lost 8 bases, the J end lost 3 bases, and 14 bases lay between the germline ends. The CDR3 DNA sequence: TGTGCCAGCGTTGCGGGGGCCTGCTACGAGCAGTACTTC. This sequence encodes CASVAGACYEQYF.

The chain joins TRBV29-1 to TRBJ2-1; 9 nucleotides agree with TRBD2. The V gene's germline CDR1 is SQVTM and CDR2 ANQGSEA. Losses at the gene ends were 7 bases for V and 3 bases for J; bases not matched to a gene: 13. This CDR3 region has 16 residues. The CDR3 sequence is CSATTSWRGGYNEQFF. In nucleotides, the CDR3 is TGCAGCGCTACGACCAGTTGGCGGGGGGGCTACAATGAGCAGTTCTTC.

The chain carries TRBV29-1 and TRBJ2-7; 11 bases agree with TRBD2. This CDR3 spans 12 amino acids. Germline V gives CDR1 SQVTM, CDR2 ANQGSEA. The J segment lost 4 bases and the V segment lost 5 bases, leaving 1 base of the junction unmatched. The CDR3 region has the DNA TGCAGCGTTCGACTAGCGGGGTACGAGCAGTACGTC. The encoded protein is CSVRLAGYEQYV.

The chain couples TRBV29-1 to TRBJ1-1; 9 bases fit TRBD1. Germline-derived CDR1 and CDR2 are SQVTM and ANQGSEA. Trimming cost V 1 base and J 2 bases; bases outside gene matches: 5. The CDR3 sequence is 15 residues long. CDR3 sequence: CSVEGRGQGNTEAFF. The CDR3 DNA reads TGCAGCGTTGAAGGCCGGGGACAGGGTAACACTGAAGCTTTCTTT.

This clonotype was seen repeatedly, ten times or more. This chain links TRBV7-6 with TRBJ2-1; TRBD1 might be the D (6 bases). The CDR3 loop spans 15 amino acids. The germline gives CDR1 SGHVS, CDR2 FNYEAQ. V was cut by 1 base and J by 4 bases, with 11 bases left in between. CDR3 residues: CASSLEGQHYNEQFF. The CDR3 DNA follows: TGTGCCAGCAGCTTAGAAGGACAGCATTACAATGAGCAGTTCTTC. Full variable domain (missing parts from reference TRBV7-6 and TRBJ2-1): GAGVSQSPRYKVTKRGQDVALRCDPISGHVSLYWYRQALGQGPEFLTYFNYEAQQDKSGLPNDRFSAERPEGSISTLTIQRTEQRDSAMYRCASSLEGQHYNEQFFGPGTRLTVL.

The rearrangement joins TRBV24-1 to TRBJ2-1; a weak D match, TRBD2 (6 bases). Trimming took off 5 bases at V and 7 bases at J, with 11 bases between the two ends. The CDR3 consists of 13 residues. The germline CDR1 and CDR2 sequences are KGHDR and SFDVKD. The CDR3 DNA sequence: TGTGCCACCAGTGCTAGCGAAAGGAATGAGCAGTTCTTC. Its protein is CATSASERNEQFF.

The chain recombines TRBV29-1 with TRBJ2-7, with 8 bases identical to TRBD1. Unmatched junction bases numbered 7, after V lost 1 base and J lost 5 bases. Germline assignment: CDR1 SQVTM and CDR2 ANQGSEA. The CDR3 consists of 14 residues. This CDR3 reads CSVEGPGQADEQYF. CDR3 coding DNA: TGCAGCGTTGAAGGCCCGGGACAGGCCGACGAGCAGTACTTC.

The chain combines TRBV24-1 with TRBJ2-1, with D perhaps matching TRBD1 (6 bases). V was clipped by 2 bases and J by 6 bases, with 10 bases between them. The CDR3 covers 14 residues. CDR1 KGHDR and CDR2 SFDVKD come from the germline V gene. CDR3 residues: CATSDSGQLNEQFF. The CDR3 nucleotides are TGTGCCACCAGTGATTCGGGACAACTCAATGAGCAGTTCTTC.

This clonotype was seen at least ten times. The J gene is TRBJ1-5, the V gene TRBV5-5; no clear D. Germline CDR1 SGHKS, CDR2 YYEKEE (reference sequence). The CDR3 runs to 14 residues. V lost 4 bases and J lost 7, with 15 bases in between. The CDR3 sequence: CASSLASGEQPQHF. As DNA, the CDR3 is TGTGCCAGCAGCCTGGCTAGTGGGGAACAGCCCCAGCATTTT. The complete variable domain, with remaining parts taken from reference TRBV5-5 and TRBJ1-5, reads DAGVTQSPTHLIKTRGQQVTLRCSPISGHKSVSWYQQVLGQGPQFIFQYYEKEERGRGNFPDRFSARQFPNYSSELNVNALLLGDSALYLCASSLASGEQPQHFGDGTRLSIL.

This clonotype was seen more than once but under ten times. The V and J genes are TRBV29-1 and TRBJ2-3, with a possible D match to TRBD2 (5 bases). Deletions cut 6 bases from V and 3 bases from J, with 25 bases between. The CDR3 is 17 amino acids. CDR1 and CDR2 (germline): SQVTM, ANQGSEA. For the CDR3, the DNA is TGCAGCGTCGAATTGACTAAGCAGGTGGTACTAACAGATACGCAGTATTTT. Translated, it gives CSVELTKQVVLTDTQYF.

Only one count was recorded for this clonotype. CDR3 coding DNA: TGTGCCAGTAGTCAGGGCAGGCACTATGGCTACACCTTC. It is translated as CASSQGRHYGYTF. The chain carries TRBV19 and TRBJ1-2; a weak D match, TRBD1 (5 bases). The germline V gene encodes CDR1 LNHDA and CDR2 SQIVND (reference sequence). Trimming shortened V by 5 bases and J by 3 bases, and 10 bases separated the two germline ends. The CDR3 length is 13 residues. The whole variable domain, filled in from reference TRBV19 and TRBJ1-2, reads DGGITQSPKYLFRKEGQNVTLSCEQNLNHDAMYWYRQDPGQGLRLIYYSQIVNDFQKGDIAEGYSVSREKKESFPLTVTSAQKNPTAFYLCASSQGRHYGYTFGSGTRLTVV.

J is TRBJ1-5 and V is TRBV6-2 or TRBV6-3; perhaps TRBD1 as D (6 bases). Trimming shortened V by 2 bases and J by 1 base, and 21 bases separated the two germline ends. The CDR3 loop spans 19 amino acids. Germline V CDR1 and CDR2: MNHEY, SVGEGT. The CDR3 is CASSYPGTTDQSSNQPQHF. DNA for the CDR3: TGTGCCAGCAGTTACCCCGGGACAACCGATCAATCGAGCAATCAGCCCCAGCATTTT.

Remarks on this clonotype: In this CDR3 the conserved last residue, phenylalanine or tryptophan, is missing, so a read error is likely. V and J are TRBV2 and TRBJ1-3; 8 nucleotides match TRBD1. CDR1 and CDR2 (germline): SNHLY, FYNNEI. The CDR3 length is 16 residues. V shed 6 bases, J shed 0 bases, and the junction held 7 bases outside the gene matches. The CDR3 coding sequence is TGTGCCAGCAGCCCGACAGGGGCAAACTCTGGAAACACCATATATTCT. This translates into CASSPTGANSGNTIYS.

The chain joins TRBV7-2 to TRBJ2-7, with TRBD2 as a possible D gene (5 bases). The CDR3 is 12 residues long. The V end was cut by 3 bases, the J end by 3 bases, with 6 bases between. The V gene's germline CDR1 is SGHTA and CDR2 FQGNSA. The CDR3 is CASSFTSYEQYF. The CDR3 coding sequence is TGTGCCAGCAGCTTTACTAGCTACGAGCAGTACTTC.

The V gene is TRBV29-1, the J gene TRBJ1-6, with a tentative D call TRBD1 (5 bases). V dropped 0 bases and J dropped 10 bases, with 10 bases sitting between them. Germline-derived CDR1 and CDR2 are SQVTM and ANQGSEA. This CDR3 spans 13 amino acids. Written as DNA, the CDR3 is TGCAGCGTTGAAGACAGGGAGGGCTCACCCCTCCACTTT. The encoded protein is CSVEDREGSPLHF.